The T cell receptor (beta chain) described here comes from a study of blood T cell repertoires in COVID-19. Background on the study: Spain, Italy and the United States supplied samples that represented acute and convalescent COVID-19. T cells, B-cell-depleted T cells, or PBMCs supplied cDNA or gDNA.

Assay: immunoSEQ multiplex PCR; the TCRdb copy retains only in-frame clones and omits some. Of about 150,000 clones in the sample, roughly 84% were seen once. Seattle participants joined during active infection and were tracked over time. The material sequenced was peripheral blood. This clonotype was sampled from a woman aged 55-69 years with COVID-19, enrolled during active disease.

DNA of the CDR3: TGTGCCAGCTCACCACTAATAGACAATGAGCAGTTCTTC. It is translated as CASSPLIDNEQFF. The chain links TRBV18 to TRBJ2-1; D unresolved. Trimming took off 1 base at V and 5 bases at J, with 6 bases between the two ends. The CDR3 contains 13 residues. The germline CDR1 and CDR2 sequences are KGHSH and LQKENI.